The following is a T cell receptor beta chain sequence with its context. The sample originates from a study of T cells in Graves' hyperthyroidism and ophthalmopathy. Trimming pared 7 bases from V and 4 bases from J, leaving 17 bases between. Germline V gene lookup returns CDR1 SGHRS and CDR2 YFSETQ. The CDR3 is 14 residues long. The source material, RNA transcripts, was used to amplify TCR beta CDR3 regions. HTBI primers drove first-round RT-PCR of the TCR CDR3. TCRdb used MiXCR to reprocess the multiplex PCR reads, holding one entry per CDR3 protein. The data show about 600,000 distinct CDR3 sequences, with about a sixth seen just once and roughly 3% held by the top ten.

This TCR came from a middle-aged woman with Graves' ophthalmopathy. The sequencing sample was made of blood. The rearrangement uses TRBV5-1 and TRBJ1-1; TRBD1 might be the D (6 bases). The CDR3 loop reads CASQLVAGATEAFF. As DNA, the CDR3 is TGCGCCAGCCAGCTGGTGGCAGGGGCCACTGAAGCTTTCTTT. The complete variable domain, with remaining parts taken from reference TRBV5-1 and TRBJ1-1, reads KAGVTQTPRYLIKTRGQQVTLSCSPISGHRSVSWYQQTPGQGLQFLFEYFSETQRNKGNFPGRFSGRQFSNSRSEMNVSTLELGDSALYLCASQLVAGATEAFFGQGTRLTVV.